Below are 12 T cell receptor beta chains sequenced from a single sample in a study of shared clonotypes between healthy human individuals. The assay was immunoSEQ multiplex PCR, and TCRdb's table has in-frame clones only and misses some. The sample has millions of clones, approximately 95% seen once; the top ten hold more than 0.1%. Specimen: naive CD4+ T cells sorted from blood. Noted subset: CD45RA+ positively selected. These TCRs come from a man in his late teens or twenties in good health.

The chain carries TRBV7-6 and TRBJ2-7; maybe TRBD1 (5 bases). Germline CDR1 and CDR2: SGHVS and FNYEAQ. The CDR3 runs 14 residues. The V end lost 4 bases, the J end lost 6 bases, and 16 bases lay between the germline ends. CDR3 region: CASSSSLQATEQYF. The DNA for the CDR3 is TGTGCCAGCAGCTCCTCATTACAGGCGACCGAGCAGTACTTC. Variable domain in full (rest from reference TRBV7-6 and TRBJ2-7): GAGVSQSPRYKVTKRGQDVALRCDPISGHVSLYWYRQALGQGPEFLTYFNYEAQQDKSGLPNDRFSAERPEGSISTLTIQRTEQRDSAMYRCASSSSLQATEQYFGPGTRLTVT.

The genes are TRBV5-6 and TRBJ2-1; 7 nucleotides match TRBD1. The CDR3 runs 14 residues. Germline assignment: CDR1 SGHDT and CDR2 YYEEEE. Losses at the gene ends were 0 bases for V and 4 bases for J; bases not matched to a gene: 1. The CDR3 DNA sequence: TGTGCCAGCAGCTTGGAGACAGGGTACAATGAGCAGTTCTTC. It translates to CASSLETGYNEQFF.

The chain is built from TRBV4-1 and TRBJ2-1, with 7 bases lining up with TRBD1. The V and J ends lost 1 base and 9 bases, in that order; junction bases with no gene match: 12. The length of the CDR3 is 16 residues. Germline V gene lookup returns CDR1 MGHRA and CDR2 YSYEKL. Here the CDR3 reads CASSQGGAGGQGEQFF. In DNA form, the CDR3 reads TGCGCCAGCAGCCAAGGAGGGGCAGGGGGACAAGGTGAGCAGTTCTTC.

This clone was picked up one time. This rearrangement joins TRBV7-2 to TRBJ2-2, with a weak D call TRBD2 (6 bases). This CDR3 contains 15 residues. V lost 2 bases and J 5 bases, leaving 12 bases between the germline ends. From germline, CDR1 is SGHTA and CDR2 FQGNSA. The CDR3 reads CASSLTGRGTGELFF. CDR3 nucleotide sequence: TGTGCCAGCAGCTTAACGGGACGGGGGACCGGGGAGCTGTTTTTT.

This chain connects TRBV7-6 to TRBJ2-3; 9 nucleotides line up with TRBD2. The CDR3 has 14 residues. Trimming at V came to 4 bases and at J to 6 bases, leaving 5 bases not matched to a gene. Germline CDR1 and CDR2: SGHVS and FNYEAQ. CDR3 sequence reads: CASSSRTSVDTQYF. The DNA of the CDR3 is TGTGCCAGCAGCTCAAGGACTAGCGTTGATACGCAGTATTTT.

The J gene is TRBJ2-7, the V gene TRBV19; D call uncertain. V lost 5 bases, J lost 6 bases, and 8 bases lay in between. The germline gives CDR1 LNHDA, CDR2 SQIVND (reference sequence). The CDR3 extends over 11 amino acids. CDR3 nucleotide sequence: TGTGCCAGTAGTCGTAAGGGCGAGCAGTACTTC. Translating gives CASSRKGEQYF.

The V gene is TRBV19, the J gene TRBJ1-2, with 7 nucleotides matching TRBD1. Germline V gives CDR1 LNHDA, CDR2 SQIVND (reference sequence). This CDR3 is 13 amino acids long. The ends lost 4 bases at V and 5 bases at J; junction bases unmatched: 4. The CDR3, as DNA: TGTGCCAGTAGTACTCTGACAGGGTATGGCTACACCTTC. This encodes CASSTLTGYGYTF. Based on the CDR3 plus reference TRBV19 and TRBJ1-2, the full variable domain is DGGITQSPKYLFRKEGQNVTLSCEQNLNHDAMYWYRQDPGQGLRLIYYSQIVNDFQKGDIAEGYSVSREKKESFPLTVTSAQKNPTAFYLCASSTLTGYGYTFGSGTRLTVV.

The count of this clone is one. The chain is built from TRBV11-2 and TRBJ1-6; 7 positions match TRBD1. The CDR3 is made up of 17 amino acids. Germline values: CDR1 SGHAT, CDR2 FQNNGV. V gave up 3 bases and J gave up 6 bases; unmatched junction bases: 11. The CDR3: CASSFIGTAEINSPLHF. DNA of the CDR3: TGTGCCAGCAGCTTCATCGGGACAGCAGAAATTAATTCACCCCTCCACTTT.

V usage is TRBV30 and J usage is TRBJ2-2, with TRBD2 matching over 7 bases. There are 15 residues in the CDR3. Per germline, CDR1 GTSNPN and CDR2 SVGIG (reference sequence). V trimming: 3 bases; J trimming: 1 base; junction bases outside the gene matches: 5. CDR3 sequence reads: CAWRKTSRNTGELFF. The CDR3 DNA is TGTGCCTGGAGGAAGACTAGCCGGAACACCGGGGAGCTGTTTTTT.

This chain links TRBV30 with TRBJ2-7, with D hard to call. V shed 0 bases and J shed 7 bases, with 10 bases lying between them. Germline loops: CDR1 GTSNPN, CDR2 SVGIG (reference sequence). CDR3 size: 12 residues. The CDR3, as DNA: TGTGCCTGGAGTGTAGTGGCCACGGAGCAGTACTTC. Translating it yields CAWSVVATEQYF. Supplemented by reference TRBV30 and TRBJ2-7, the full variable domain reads SQTIHQWPATLVQPVGSPLSLECTVEGTSNPNLYWYRQAAGRGLQLLFYSVGIGQISSEVPQNLSASRPQDRQFILSSKKLLLSDSGFYLCAWSVVATEQYFGPGTRLTVT.

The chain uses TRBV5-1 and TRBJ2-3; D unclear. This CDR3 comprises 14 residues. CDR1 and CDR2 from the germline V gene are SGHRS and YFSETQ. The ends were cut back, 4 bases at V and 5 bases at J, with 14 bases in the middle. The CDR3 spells CASSHHRAIDTQYF. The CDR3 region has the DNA TGCGCCAGCAGCCACCATAGGGCTATAGATACGCAGTATTTT. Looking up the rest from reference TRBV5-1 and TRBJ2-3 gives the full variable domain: KAGVTQTPRYLIKTRGQQVTLSCSPISGHRSVSWYQQTPGQGLQFLFEYFSETQRNKGNFPGRFSGRQFSNSRSEMNVSTLELGDSALYLCASSHHRAIDTQYFGPGTRLTVL.

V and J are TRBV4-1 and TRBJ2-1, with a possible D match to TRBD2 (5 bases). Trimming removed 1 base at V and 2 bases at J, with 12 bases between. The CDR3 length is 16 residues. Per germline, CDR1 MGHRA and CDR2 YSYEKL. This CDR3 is CASSQGITGAYNEQFF. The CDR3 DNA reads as TGCGCCAGCAGCCAAGGGATAACCGGGGCCTACAATGAGCAGTTCTTC.